One and the same sample provided the 5 T cell receptor beta chains below, sequenced in a study of T-cell memory formation after mild COVID-19. TCRdb re-analysed the 5' RACE reads in MiXCR, keeping a single row per CDR3 protein. The profile covers under 400,000 distinct CDR3 sequences, with under 25% appearing a single time and approximately 12% taken by the ten largest. Sequences were obtained from PBMCs or a T cell subset sorted from them (not recorded which). Source of these receptors: an adult woman who had mild COVID-19 (a few samples of this study predate the infection). Cell type and time point are not known.

The chain combines TRBV12-3 or TRBV12-4 with TRBJ1-2; D gene ambiguous. Deletions cut 2 bases from V and 3 bases from J, with 16 bases between. This CDR3 is built from 16 residues. The DNA for the CDR3 is TGTGCCAGCAGTTTACAGAGGACTGATTGGTACTATGGCTACACCTTC. Its protein is CASSLQRTDWYYGYTF.

There are a few counts of this clonotype. The chain couples TRBV27 to TRBJ2-1, with D uncertain. The CDR3 runs to 14 residues. With 3 bases removed from V and 0 bases from J, the gap between germline ends came to 6 bases. Germline loops: CDR1 MNHEY, CDR2 SMNVEV (reference sequence). The CDR3 is CASSFISSYNEQFF. The CDR3 DNA is TGTGCCAGCAGTTTTATAAGCTCCTACAATGAGCAGTTCTTC.

This clonotype has a count of ten or more. This chain links TRBV7-9 with TRBJ2-1; 9 nucleotides line up with TRBD2. V trimming: 3 bases; J trimming: 8 bases; junction bases outside the gene matches: 8. Germline CDR1 is SEHNR and CDR2 is FQNEAQ (reference sequence). This CDR3 is built from 15 residues. This chain's CDR3 is CASSFPPSGVYEQFF. The CDR3 region has the DNA TGTGCCAGCAGCTTTCCCCCTAGCGGGGTCTATGAGCAGTTCTTC.

This clonotype turned up a few times. The chain is built from TRBV10-3 and TRBJ2-1; 13 bases fit TRBD2. Germline V lookup: CDR1 ENHRY, CDR2 SYGVKD. V was pared by 5 bases and J by 1 base, with 14 bases of the junction left unmatched. The CDR3 runs 20 residues. This chain's CDR3 is CAISSSRTSGSTGSYNEQFF. CDR3 in DNA: TGTGCCATCAGTTCGTCGAGGACTAGCGGGAGTACGGGGTCCTACAATGAGCAGTTCTTC.

This clonotype was observed a few times. The V call is TRBV5-1, the J call TRBJ2-1; 7 nucleotides line up with TRBD2. CDR3 length: 17 amino acids. V trimming: 4 bases; J trimming: 2 bases; junction bases outside the gene matches: 12. Germline V gives CDR1 SGHRS, CDR2 YFSETQ. The CDR3 sequence: CASSPYRLASTYNEQFF. As DNA, the CDR3 is TGCGCCAGCAGCCCTTACCGACTAGCCAGTACCTACAATGAGCAGTTCTTC.